This TCR beta chain stems from a study of T cells of healthy individuals (dated by TCRdb to the late 2010s). The library was generated by 5' RACE. Instrument used: Illumina MiSeq. The public reads were quality trimmed at Q25 with fastp and then assembled into clones with MiXCR by TCRdb, keeping productive beta chains. A single entry per CDR3 protein holds the most common genes and DNA from its merged rows. The sample records around 100,000 distinct CDR3 sequences, approximately 16% of which are singletons. The top ten hold around 6.4% of the sample. From the cysteine through the phenylalanine, the CDR3 covers 18 amino acids. Solely the CDR3 DNA is kept, with 54 bases framed from the first base. Germline trimming amounts to 4 bases on V and 1 base on J, with 10 as the count of junction bases outside the gene matches. From the germline V gene, CDR1 is MNHEY and CDR2 is SVGAGI. In the case of this clonotype: What this receptor recognizes is not known. No base quality information exists; no much larger clone differs at one position.

The clonotype was recovered from a human donor in good health. This chain joins TRBV6-5 to TRBJ2-1; a stretch of 10 junction bases matches TRBD2. The DNA sequence follows: TGTGCCAGCAGTTTACAGCGGGGGGGCTGGTTTTCCTACAATGAGCAGTTCTTC. Its translation is CASSLQRGGWFSYNEQFF.